These 11 T cell receptor beta chains were all obtained from the same sample, sequenced in a study of molecular identifiers for immune sequencing clone quantification. MiXCR, run by TCRdb on the PCR reads, gives a single entry per CDR3 protein. The table shows some 650,000 distinct CDR3 sequences, with approximately 20% occurring only once. The sequenced sample consisted of naive CD8+ T cells from blood, with Jurkat cell RNA spiked in. Subset indicated: FACS-sorted CD8+CD4-CCR7+CD45RA+ naive T cells. All receptors derive from a human donor in good health. Some libraries in this study had Jurkat cell RNA spiked in.

This clonotype was seen many times. The chain combines TRBV6-5 with TRBJ2-3; 13 bases are a match to TRBD2. The CDR3 runs 15 residues. The germline V gene has CDR1 MNHEY and CDR2 SVGAGI. Trimming took 6 bases from V and 4 from J; bases not matched to a gene: 4. This CDR3 is CASSLLAGGPDTQYF. DNA for the CDR3: TGTGCCAGCAGCTTACTAGCGGGAGGGCCAGATACGCAGTATTTT.

At least ten counts were recorded for this clonotype. V usage is TRBV12-3 or TRBV12-4 and J usage is TRBJ1-5; D is unresolved. The CDR3 sequence is 12 residues long. Trimming cost V 5 bases and J 4 bases, with 6 bases left between them. The CDR3 here is CASSPGNQPQHF. The CDR3 DNA follows: TGTGCCAGCAGTCCCGGGAATCAGCCCCAGCATTTT.

CDR3 in DNA: TGTGCCAGCAGCGTAGGTGGGGGCGCCGGAAACACTGAAGCTTTCTTT. Its translation is CASSVGGGAGNTEAFF. The chain uses TRBV9 and TRBJ1-1, with D possibly TRBD1 on 6 matching bases. Germline V gene lookup returns CDR1 SGDLS and CDR2 YYNGEE. V was clipped by 0 bases and J by 2 bases, with 14 bases between them. The CDR3 runs to 16 residues.

V is TRBV4-2 and J is TRBJ2-7; a possible D gene is TRBD2 (6 bases). V lost 1 base to trimming and J lost 6 bases, with 10 bases between them. The CDR3 consists of 13 residues. Germline CDR1 reads LGHNA; CDR2 reads YNFKEQ. CDR3 sequence: CASSQGRDGEQYF. The CDR3 DNA reads TGTGCCAGCAGCCAAGGGAGGGATGGCGAGCAGTACTTC.

Ten or more counts support this clonotype. The chain carries TRBV20-1 and TRBJ2-3; D remains ambiguous. In germline, CDR1 is DFQATT, CDR2 SNEGSKA (reference sequence). Trimming removed 0 bases from V and 0 bases from J, with 10 bases in between. The CDR3 covers 15 residues. The CDR3 sequence: CSARDLRGSTDTQYF. The CDR3 DNA sequence: TGCAGTGCTAGAGATCTTCGCGGAAGCACAGATACGCAGTATTTT.

This clonotype came up once. This may be a read error, as it is one base from a much larger clone. The CDR3 carries no conserved terminal phenylalanine or tryptophan, so it likely arises from a read error. This chain uses TRBV28 with TRBJ1-2, with D unresolved. The ends were cut back, 5 bases at V and 5 bases at J, with 21 bases in the middle. Germline lookup yields CDR1 MDHEN and CDR2 SYDVKM. CDR3 length equals 16 residues. The CDR3 region has the DNA TGTGCCAGCAGTACTCCCGTCCAGACATCGGCTTATGGCTACACCCTC. Protein sequence: CASSTPVQTSAYGYTL.

This clonotype was counted at least ten times. V usage is TRBV21-1 and J usage is TRBJ1-5; TRBD1 reflects the table's D call only, with no check against the DNA. TRBV21-1 corresponds to a pseudogene. This CDR3 contains 15 residues. CDR3 loop: CASSKQGWGNQPQHF. The CDR3 bases are TGTGCCAGCAGCAAACAGGGTTGGGGCAATCAGCCCCAGCATTTT.

This clonotype was counted ten times or more. The chain employs TRBV28 and TRBJ2-7; possible D gene TRBD1, 5 bases. Per the germline V gene, CDR1 is MDHEN and CDR2 is SYDVKM. CDR3 length: 17 residues. V was trimmed by 3 bases and J by 2 bases, leaving 20 bases between them. Written as DNA, the CDR3 is TGTGCCAGCAGTTTGCCCTTGTTGGTCAGGGATCCCTACGAGCAGTACTTC. It codes for CASSLPLLVRDPYEQYF.

This clonotype was counted at least ten times. V usage is TRBV20-1 and J usage is TRBJ2-3, with a tentative D call TRBD1 (5 bases). The germline V gene has CDR1 DFQATT and CDR2 SNEGSKA (reference sequence). This CDR3 is 16 amino acids long. Trimming shortened V by 3 bases and J by 1 base, and 17 bases separated the two germline ends. CDR3 bases: TGCAGTGCTAGTGACCCCGAGGAAGGGGGCACAGATACGCAGTATTTT. Translated, it gives CSASDPEEGGTDTQYF.

On this clonotype: A single base separates this from a much larger clone, so it may be a read error. The V and J genes are TRBV6-2 or TRBV6-3 and TRBJ1-5; 8 nucleotides align to TRBD1. Per the germline V gene, CDR1 is MNHEY and CDR2 is SVGEGT. CDR3 length: 19 residues. CDR3 bases: TGTGCCAGCAGAACTTTTTCCGGGACAGGATTATATAGCAATCAGCCCCAGCAGTTT. Its translation: CASRTFSGTGLYSNQPQQF.

The chain combines TRBV29-1 with TRBJ2-1; 10 positions agree with TRBD2. Germline V gene lookup returns CDR1 SQVTM and CDR2 ANQGSEA. This CDR3 region has 14 residues. With 4 bases clipped from V and 6 bases from J, the junction kept 6 bases outside the gene matches. In DNA, the CDR3 is TGCAGCGTTGGGGGCACTAGCGGGGTCAATGAGCAGTTCTTC. The encoded protein is CSVGGTSGVNEQFF.